Following are 25 T cell receptor beta chains from one sample sequenced in a study of T cells after yellow fever vaccination. TCRdb processed the 5' RACE reads anew with MiXCR; each CDR3 protein has one entry. Here the sample spans 300,000 to 400,000 distinct CDR3 sequences, about 8.7% being singletons. The sequencing used PBMCs, collected on the day of the first yellow fever vaccination. All receptors derive from a man younger than 35 who received the YFV17D yellow fever vaccine.

The DNA for the CDR3 is TGTGCCAGCAGCCAAGTACTAGAGACCCAGTACTTC. As protein: CASSQVLETQYF. This rearrangement joins TRBV3-1 to TRBJ2-5; D is ambiguous. The germline V gene has CDR1 LGHDT and CDR2 YNNKEL (reference sequence). The CDR3 has 12 residues. V lost 1 base, J lost 4 bases, and 4 bases lay in between.

In this sample, this clonotype turned up a few times. This chain uses TRBV5-1 with TRBJ2-3; 8 nucleotides agree with TRBD1. The CDR3 sequence is 14 residues long. CDR1 SGHRS and CDR2 YFSETQ come from the germline V gene. J lost 6 bases, V lost 4 bases, and 7 bases had no gene match. Written as DNA, the CDR3 is TGCGCCAGCAGCCCGACAGGGGCGCTGGATACGCAGTATTTT. Translation: CASSPTGALDTQYF.

In its sample, this clonotype was seen many times. The V and J genes are TRBV7-3 and TRBJ2-2; D is ambiguous. This CDR3 contains 15 residues. CDR1 is SGHTA, CDR2 FQGTGA, per germline. The V gene lost 5 bases and the J gene lost 0 bases, with 10 bases spanning the gap. The DNA for the CDR3 is TGTGCCAGCAGCCCCCTCCTAGCGAACACCGGGGAGCTGTTTTTT. As protein: CASSPLLANTGELFF.

This clonotype has ten or more counts. The CDR3 region is CASSLGGWDEQFF. The CDR3 bases are TGTGCCAGCAGCTTGGGGGGTTGGGATGAGCAGTTCTTC. V gene TRBV11-1 combines with J gene TRBJ2-1; D might be TRBD2 (6 bases). The V and J ends lost 3 bases and 8 bases respectively, with 11 bases between them. The CDR3 is made up of 13 amino acids. Germline V gene data show CDR1 as SGHAT and CDR2 as FQDESV (reference sequence). The entire variable domain, with the rest obtained from reference TRBV11-1 and TRBJ2-1, is as follows: EAEVAQSPRYKITEKSQAVAFWCDPISGHATLYWYRQILGQGPELLVQFQDESVVDDSQLPKDRFSAERLKGVDSTLKIQPAELGDSAMYLCASSLGGWDEQFFGPGTRLTVL.

This clonotype was observed many times. The J gene is TRBJ2-3, the V gene TRBV9; a possible D gene is TRBD2 (5 bases). The CDR3 runs 12 residues. The germline V gene has CDR1 SGDLS and CDR2 YYNGEE. Trimming stripped 4 bases from V and 10 bases from J, with 13 bases between. CDR3 nucleotides: TGTGCCAGCAGCCCCCAGCGGACCGCGCAGTATTTT. Protein sequence: CASSPQRTAQYF.

Details on this clonotype: Relative to the germline gene, one junction end is altered; a read error may explain this. The gene calls are TRBV5-1 and TRBJ2-5, with D maybe TRBD1 (6 bases). Germline CDR1 reads SGHRS; CDR2 reads YFSETQ. The CDR3 covers 13 residues. Here the CDR3 reads CASSFWGPETPYF. DNA of the CDR3: TGCGCCAGCAGCTTCTGGGGGCCAGAGACCCCGTACTTC.

This sequence joins TRBV10-3 and TRBJ2-7; TRBD1 agrees at 11 bases. Trimming removed 8 bases from V and 2 bases from J; junction bases left unmatched: 2. This CDR3 contains 13 residues. Germline V gives CDR1 ENHRY, CDR2 SYGVKD. The CDR3 DNA reads as TGTGCCATCGGGACAGGGGGGACCTACGAGCAGTACTTC. Its protein product is CAIGTGGTYEQYF.

The V gene is TRBV4-2, the J gene TRBJ2-3, with TRBD2 matching over 8 bases. This CDR3 comprises 17 residues. In germline, CDR1 is LGHNA, CDR2 YNFKEQ. The V segment lost 0 bases and the J segment 5 bases; nucleotides outside the gene matches: 10. Written as DNA, the CDR3 is TGTGCCAGCAGCCAAGAAGTGTCTGGCGGGGGGCTAGATACGCAGTATTTT. It encodes CASSQEVSGGGLDTQYF.

The table lists this clonotype with a few counts. This sequence joins TRBV28 and TRBJ2-1, with D possibly TRBD2 on 5 matching bases. The CDR3 has 13 amino acids. Germline CDR1 reads MDHEN; CDR2 reads SYDVKM. V was shortened by 4 bases and J by 6 bases, with 10 bases between the two germline ends. For the CDR3, the DNA is TGTGCCAGCAGTTCTAGCATTAGCAATGAGCAGTTCTTC. Translation: CASSSSISNEQFF.

The sample holds a few counts of this clonotype. The chain has TRBV4-2 and TRBJ2-1; 10 bases align to TRBD2. The V gene end was trimmed by 4 bases and the J gene end by 3 bases; junction bases not matched to a gene: 3. The CDR3 runs 15 residues. From germline, CDR1 is LGHNA and CDR2 YNFKEQ. CDR3 DNA sequence: TGTGCCAGCAGCCTTGGACTAGCGGTCTACAATGAGCAGTTCTTC. Encoded protein: CASSLGLAVYNEQFF.

A few counts support this clonotype. The CDR3 nucleotides read TGTGCCAGCAGACTTAGCGAGAACACCGGGGAGCTGTTTTTT. Protein sequence: CASRLSENTGELFF. The V and J genes are TRBV12-3 or TRBV12-4 and TRBJ2-2, with D possibly matching TRBD2 (5 bases). V was shortened by 6 bases and J by 1 base, with 9 bases between the two germline ends. CDR3 length equals 14 residues.

This rearrangement joins TRBV2 to TRBJ1-1; D call uncertain. V was trimmed by 6 bases and J by 1 base, leaving 9 bases between them. CDR3 length: 13 amino acids. The germline V gene encodes CDR1 SNHLY and CDR2 FYNNEI. CDR3 nucleotide sequence: TGTGCCAGCAGAGAGGTAGAGAACACTGAAGCTTTCTTT. Amino acid sequence: CASREVENTEAFF.

At least ten counts were recorded for this clonotype. The chain links TRBV6-1 to TRBJ2-5, with 9 bases aligning to TRBD2. This CDR3 spans 16 amino acids. With V trimmed by 6 bases and J by 5 bases, 13 bases remained unmatched. In germline, CDR1 is MNHNS, CDR2 SASEGT. CDR3 amino acids: CASSSTLAGVMETQYF. As DNA, the CDR3 is TGTGCCAGCAGCTCCACTTTAGCGGGGGTCATGGAGACCCAGTACTTC.

At least ten counts were recorded for this clonotype. The chain joins TRBV27 to TRBJ1-1; D is ambiguous. The CDR3 runs 15 residues. The V end was cut by 6 bases, the J end by 0 bases, with 14 bases between. CDR1 is MNHEY and CDR2 is SMNVEV in the germline V gene (reference sequence). The CDR3 coding sequence is TGTGCCAGCAGGGGCACAGTTTATATGAACACTGAAGCTTTCTTT. Its protein is CASRGTVYMNTEAFF.

This clonotype was seen only a few times. This chain joins TRBV5-1 and TRBJ1-4; tentative D call: TRBD1 (5 bases). The CDR3 is 17 amino acids. V lost 3 bases and J lost 1, with 16 bases in between. Per germline, CDR1 SGHRS and CDR2 YFSETQ. Here the CDR3 reads CASSSIGALGTNEKLFF. DNA for the CDR3: TGCGCCAGCAGCTCGATCGGGGCCCTGGGAACTAATGAAAAACTGTTTTTT.

This clonotype appeared many times. This sequence joins TRBV5-4 and TRBJ2-3; 9 nucleotides align to TRBD2. The CDR3 runs 16 residues. Trimming at V came to 0 bases and at J to 4 bases, leaving 6 bases not matched to a gene. Looked up from germline, CDR1 is SGHNT and CDR2 is YYREEE (reference sequence). The chain's CDR3 is CASSLVSGGKPDTQYF. The CDR3 region has the DNA TGTGCCAGCAGCTTGGTGAGCGGGGGGAAACCAGATACGCAGTATTTT.

This clonotype was found a few times. V is TRBV7-2 and J is TRBJ1-6; D remains unclear. This CDR3 is 15 amino acids long. Germline V gene data show CDR1 as SGHTA and CDR2 as FQGNSA. Trimming shortened V by 4 bases and J by 10 bases, and 17 bases separated the two germline ends. The CDR3 bases are TGTGCCAGCAGCTGGACCTCTTCCTCCTGGTCACCCCTCCACTTT. Its translation: CASSWTSSSWSPLHF.

In this sample, this clonotype turned up a few times. The rearrangement uses TRBV7-3 and TRBJ2-1; D is possibly TRBD1 (5 bases). Germline CDR1 is SGHTA and CDR2 is FQGTGA. This CDR3 spans 15 amino acids. V was shortened by 5 bases and J by 6 bases, with 17 bases between the two germline ends. CDR3 residues: CASSPSGYGANEQFF. The DNA for the CDR3 is TGTGCCAGCAGCCCTAGTGGGTATGGGGCCAATGAGCAGTTCTTC.

This sequence joins TRBV2 and TRBJ2-1, with D possibly matching TRBD1 (6 bases). This CDR3 has 17 amino acids. Between the trimmed V and J ends, which lost 5 bases and 1 base, there was a span of 18 bases. The germline V gene has CDR1 SNHLY and CDR2 FYNNEI. CDR3 sequence reads: CASSKLKGQRSYNEQFF. CDR3 DNA sequence: TGTGCCAGCAGTAAACTTAAGGGACAACGATCCTACAATGAGCAGTTCTTC. Supplemented by reference TRBV2 and TRBJ2-1, the full variable domain reads EPEVTQTPSHQVTQMGQEVILRCVPISNHLYFYWYRQILGQKVEFLVSFYNNEISEKSEIFDDQFSVERPDGSNFTLKIRSTKLEDSAMYFCASSKLKGQRSYNEQFFGPGTRLTVL.

In DNA, the CDR3 is TGTGCCAGTAGGGAGCCCGGACAAAACATTCAGTACTTC. Amino acids: CASREPGQNIQYF. V is TRBV19 and J is TRBJ2-4; D gene ambiguous. Trimming shortened V by 6 bases and J by 5 bases, and 11 bases separated the two germline ends. CDR3 length: 13 amino acids. Germline-derived CDR1 and CDR2 are LNHDA and SQIVND (reference sequence).

This clonotype occurred many times. The chain couples TRBV5-5 to TRBJ2-7, with D unresolved. Germline values: CDR1 SGHKS, CDR2 YYEKEE (reference sequence). The CDR3 consists of 12 residues. V lost 4 bases and J lost 6, with 11 bases in between. CDR3 residues: CASSQLPSEQYF. CDR3 sequence (DNA): TGTGCCAGCAGCCAACTACCATCCGAGCAGTACTTC.

The chain employs TRBV25-1 and TRBJ1-4; no clear D. V was shortened by 6 bases and J by 3 bases, with 17 bases between the two germline ends. CDR1 and CDR2 from the germline V gene are MGHDK and SYGVNS. This CDR3 is built from 16 residues. The CDR3 loop reads CASSPGRVSANEKLFF. CDR3 DNA: TGTGCCAGCAGCCCCGGCCGGGTCTCGGCTAATGAAAAACTGTTTTTT.

The sample holds a few counts of this clonotype. The genes are TRBV7-2 and TRBJ1-6; TRBD1 aligns across 7 bases. CDR1 is SGHTA, CDR2 FQGNSA, per germline. The CDR3 length is 15 residues. Trimming cost V 5 bases and J 14 bases; bases outside gene matches: 15. The CDR3 DNA sequence: TGTGCCAGCAGCCCCGGGGGCGGACAGGTCTTAACCCTCCACTTT. This codes for CASSPGGGQVLTLHF.

This clonotype was picked up a small number of times. The J gene is TRBJ1-2, the V gene TRBV4-3; perhaps TRBD1 as D (5 bases). CDR1 LGHNA and CDR2 YSLEER come from the germline V gene. The CDR3 is 14 residues long. Trimming shortened V by 2 bases and J by 11 bases, and 18 bases separated the two germline ends. The CDR3 nucleotides read TGCGCCAGCAGCCAATGGAGGGGCAGCTGGGGTTACACCTTC. The encoded protein is CASSQWRGSWGYTF.

This clonotype was counted a few times. The chain carries TRBV2 and TRBJ2-7; no reliable D call. V lost 7 bases and J 12 bases, leaving 16 bases between the germline ends. Germline lookup yields CDR1 SNHLY and CDR2 FYNNEI. The CDR3 consists of 11 residues. CDR3 sequence reads: CASKTSGNSYF. The CDR3 DNA reads TGTGCCAGCAAAACTTCGGGTAATTCGTACTTC.